Listed below are T cell receptor beta chains from one sample, sequenced in a study of blood T cell repertoires in COVID-19. TCRdb's table, derived via immunoSEQ multiplex PCR, lists solely in-frame clones and lacks some. The table has 200,000 to 250,000 clones, 87% seen once. The sequencing sample was made of peripheral blood. The source is a man aged 18-30 years with active or convalescent COVID-19. CDR3s include the opening cysteine and the closing phenylalanine or tryptophan. The D gene is left open where the match is weak. For some rows the clone size is stated as once, few or many, or as a class when expanded; others skip it.

v_gene: TRBV6-2/TRBV6-3; abundance: -; j_gene: TRBJ1-5; d_gene: TRBD1; CDR3nt: TGTGCCAGCAGTACAGGGGGTATACCCCAGCATTTT; CDR3aa: CASSTGGIPQHF
v_gene: TRBV19; abundance: -; j_gene: TRBJ1-2; d_gene: -; CDR3nt: TGTGCCAGTACCCTCCTGGAGGATAGGGCTGGCTACACCTTC; CDR3aa: CASTLLEDRAGYTF
v_gene: TRBV7-8; abundance: -; j_gene: TRBJ2-5; d_gene: TRBD1; CDR3nt: TGTGCCAGCAGCGGGACAGGTCCCAAAGGGACCCAGTACTTC; CDR3aa: CASSGTGPKGTQYF
v_gene: TRBV27; abundance: once; j_gene: TRBJ2-5; d_gene: TRBD1; CDR3nt: TGTGCCAGCAGTTACTCCCATGGGGACAGACAAGAGACCCAGTACTTC; CDR3aa: CASSYSHGDRQETQYF
v_gene: TRBV4-1; abundance: -; j_gene: TRBJ1-4; d_gene: -; CDR3nt: TGCGCCAGCAGCCCAGGTGAAAAACTGTTTTTT; CDR3aa: CASSPGEKLFF
v_gene: TRBV5-8; abundance: -; j_gene: TRBJ2-4; d_gene: -; CDR3nt: TGTGCCAGCAGCTTATACCACATTGCAGCCAAAAACATTCAGTACTTC; CDR3aa: CASSLYHIAAKNIQYF
v_gene: TRBV5-1; abundance: -; j_gene: TRBJ1-1; d_gene: TRBD1; CDR3nt: TGCGCCAGCAGCCAAGCCGGGACAGGGGGCACTGAAGCTTTCTTT; CDR3aa: CASSQAGTGGTEAFF
v_gene: TRBV4-3; abundance: -; j_gene: TRBJ2-7; d_gene: -; CDR3nt: TGCGCCAGCAGCCAGGAGAAGGGGTACTACGAGCAGTACTTC; CDR3aa: CASSQEKGYYEQYF
v_gene: TRBV6-5; abundance: -; j_gene: TRBJ1-6; d_gene: -; CDR3nt: TGTGCCAGCAGGCCGTCAGGGGTTAATTCACCCCTCCACTTT; CDR3aa: CASRPSGVNSPLHF
v_gene: TRBV19; abundance: -; j_gene: TRBJ1-2; d_gene: TRBD1; CDR3nt: TGTGCCAGTAGCGACAGGGGAGTGGGCTACACCTTC; CDR3aa: CASSDRGVGYTF
v_gene: TRBV29-1; abundance: -; j_gene: TRBJ2-5; d_gene: TRBD2; CDR3nt: TGCAGCGTTGGACTAGCTCGTGAGACCCAGTACTTC; CDR3aa: CSVGLARETQYF
v_gene: TRBV4-2; abundance: -; j_gene: TRBJ1-1; d_gene: -; CDR3nt: TGTGCCAGCAGCCAAGATCCTGGGGGGTTTGGAGAGAACACTGAAGCTTTCTTT; CDR3aa: CASSQDPGGFGENTEAFF
v_gene: TRBV5-5; abundance: -; j_gene: TRBJ1-1; d_gene: -; CDR3nt: TGTGCCAGCAGCTACGCGGGTGGGGTTTTGAACACTGAAGCTTTCTTT; CDR3aa: CASSYAGGVLNTEAFF
v_gene: TRBV4-2; abundance: few; j_gene: TRBJ1-4; d_gene: -; CDR3nt: TGTGCCAGCAGCCCTCGACAGGATAATGAAAAACTGTTTTTT; CDR3aa: CASSPRQDNEKLFF
v_gene: TRBV27; abundance: -; j_gene: TRBJ1-1; d_gene: -; CDR3nt: TGTGCCAGCATCTCCCTCTCGGGTGGCGATGAAGCTTTCTTT; CDR3aa: CASISLSGGDEAFF
v_gene: TRBV7-8; abundance: -; j_gene: TRBJ2-1; d_gene: -; CDR3nt: TGTGCCAGCAGCTTCCCGGGAAGGGCCTACAATGAGCAGTTCTTC; CDR3aa: CASSFPGRAYNEQFF
v_gene: TRBV5-1; abundance: -; j_gene: TRBJ2-1; d_gene: -; CDR3nt: TGCGCCAGCAGCTTGGACAGGACCCGGTGGCAGTTCTTC; CDR3aa: CASSLDRTRWQFF
v_gene: TRBV19; abundance: -; j_gene: TRBJ2-3; d_gene: TRBD2; CDR3nt: TGTGCCAGTAGTATTTTAGCGGGAGGCATAGGAGATACGCAGTATTTT; CDR3aa: CASSILAGGIGDTQYF
v_gene: TRBV7-6; abundance: -; j_gene: TRBJ2-5; d_gene: TRBD2; CDR3nt: TGTGCCAGCAGCCAACTTGGGGGACTAGCGGGGGAGACCCAGTACTTC; CDR3aa: CASSQLGGLAGETQYF
v_gene: TRBV7-8; abundance: -; j_gene: TRBJ2-5; d_gene: -; CDR3nt: TGTGCCAGCAGCGACACTAGCATAGGCCAGTACTTC; CDR3aa: CASSDTSIGQYF
v_gene: TRBV6-5; abundance: once; j_gene: TRBJ2-1; d_gene: TRBD2; CDR3nt: TGTGCCAGCAGAGAGCGGGGCTCCTACAATGAGCAGTTCTTC; CDR3aa: CASRERGSYNEQFF